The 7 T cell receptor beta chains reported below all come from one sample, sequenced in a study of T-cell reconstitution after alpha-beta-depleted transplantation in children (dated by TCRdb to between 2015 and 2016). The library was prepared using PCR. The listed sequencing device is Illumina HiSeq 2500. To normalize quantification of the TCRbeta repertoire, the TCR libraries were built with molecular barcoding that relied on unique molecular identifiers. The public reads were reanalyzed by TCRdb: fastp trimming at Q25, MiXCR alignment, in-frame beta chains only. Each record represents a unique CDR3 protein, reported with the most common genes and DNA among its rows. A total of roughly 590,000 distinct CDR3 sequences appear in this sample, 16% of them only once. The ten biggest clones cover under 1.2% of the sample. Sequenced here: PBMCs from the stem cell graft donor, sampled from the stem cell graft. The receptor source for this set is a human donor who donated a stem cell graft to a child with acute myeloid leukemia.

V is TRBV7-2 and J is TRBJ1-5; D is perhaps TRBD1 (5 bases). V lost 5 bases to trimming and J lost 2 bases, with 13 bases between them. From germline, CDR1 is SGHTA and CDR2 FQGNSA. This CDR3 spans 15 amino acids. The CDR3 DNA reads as TGTGCCAGCAGCCTCCCGGGGGTGGGCAATCAGCCCCAGCATTTT. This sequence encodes CASSLPGVGNQPQHF.

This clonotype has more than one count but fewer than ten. CDR3 region: CASSLLGAGKPQHF. The CDR3, as DNA: TGTGCCAGCAGTTTATTAGGGGCAGGTAAGCCCCAGCATTTT. The chain carries TRBV28 and TRBJ1-5; tentative D call: TRBD1 (5 bases). This CDR3 has 14 amino acids. V lost 1 base and J 8 bases, leaving 12 bases between the germline ends. Germline CDR1 MDHEN, CDR2 SYDVKM.

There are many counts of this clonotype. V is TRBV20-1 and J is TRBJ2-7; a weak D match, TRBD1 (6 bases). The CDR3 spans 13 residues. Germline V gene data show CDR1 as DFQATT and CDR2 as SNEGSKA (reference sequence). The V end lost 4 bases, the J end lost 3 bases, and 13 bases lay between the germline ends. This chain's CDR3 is CSATGTSVYEQYF. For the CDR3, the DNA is TGCAGTGCTACCGGGACATCAGTCTACGAGCAGTACTTC.

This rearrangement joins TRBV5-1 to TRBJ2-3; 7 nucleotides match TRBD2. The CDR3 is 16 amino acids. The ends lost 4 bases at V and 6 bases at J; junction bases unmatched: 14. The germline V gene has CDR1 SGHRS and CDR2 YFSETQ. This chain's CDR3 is CASSIQAGSTGDTQYF. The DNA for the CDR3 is TGCGCCAGCAGCATCCAAGCGGGGTCCACCGGGGATACGCAGTATTTT.

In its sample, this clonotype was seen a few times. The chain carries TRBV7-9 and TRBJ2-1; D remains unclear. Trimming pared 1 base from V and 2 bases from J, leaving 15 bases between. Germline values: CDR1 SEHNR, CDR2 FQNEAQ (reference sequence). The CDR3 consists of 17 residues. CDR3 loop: CASSLEIRLKTYNEQFF. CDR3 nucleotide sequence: TGTGCCAGCAGCTTAGAAATCCGGCTCAAGACCTACAATGAGCAGTTCTTC.

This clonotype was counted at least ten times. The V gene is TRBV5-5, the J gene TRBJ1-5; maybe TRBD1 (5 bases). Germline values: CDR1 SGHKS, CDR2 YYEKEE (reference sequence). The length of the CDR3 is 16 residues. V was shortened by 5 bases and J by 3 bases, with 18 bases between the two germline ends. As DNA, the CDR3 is TGTGCCAGCAGGGGGGGGGGACTACAGGACAATCAGCCCCAGCATTTT. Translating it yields CASRGGGLQDNQPQHF.

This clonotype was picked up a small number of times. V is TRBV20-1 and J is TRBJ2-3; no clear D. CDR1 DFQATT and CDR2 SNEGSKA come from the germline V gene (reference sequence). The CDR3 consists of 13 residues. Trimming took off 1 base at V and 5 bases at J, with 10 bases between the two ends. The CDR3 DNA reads TGCAGTGCTAGAGCGGCAGATAGAGATACGCAGTATTTT. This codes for CSARAADRDTQYF.